The present TCR beta chain was sequenced within a study of read filtering for tumor transcriptome and immune sequencing. The overall study: Transcriptome libraries were built from DNase-treated RNA. Study-level points and caveats: RNA-seq captured clonotypes less deeply and reliably than IR-seq.

The CDR3 consists of 18 residues. CDR1 and CDR2 from the germline V gene are MDHEN and SYDVKM. J lost 6 bases, V lost 5 bases, and 19 bases had no gene match. To note about this clonotype: The antigen is undetermined.

This library used roughly 400 ng RNA and molecular barcoded adaptors spanning alpha/delta and beta/gamma chains. Each CDR3 protein gets one entry after TCRdb re-called the reads with MiXCR. The sample lists about 57,000 distinct CDR3 sequences; about 20% were seen once. The TCR comes from a donor aged 40 or older with multiple myeloma. The V gene is TRBV28, the J gene TRBJ2-1, with TRBD2 identical over 7 bases. Sequenced input: a population of CD138-negative cells sorted from bone marrow. The CDR3 is CASSIIRGGSLMGNEQFF. The CDR3 region has the DNA TGTGCCAGCAGTATTATCCGTGGCGGGAGCTTGATGGGCAATGAGCAGTTCTTC.